Reported below is one TCR beta chain. The record originates from a study of blood T cell repertoires in COVID-19. Study overall: The study drew acute and convalescent COVID-19 samples from the United States, Italy and Spain.

V shed 3 bases and J 2 bases; nucleotides not matched to a gene: 7. CDR1 is SGHVS, CDR2 FNYEAQ, per germline. CDR3 length equals 16 residues. TCRdb's table, derived via immunoSEQ multiplex PCR, lists solely in-frame clones and lacks some. The repertoire includes some 82,000 clones, 90% to 95% of them detected once, and roughly 2% sits in the top ten. The V gene is TRBV7-6, the J gene TRBJ2-3, with 8 bases fitting TRBD1. This clonotype originated in a woman aged 45-60 years in a cohort sampled during active COVID-19. Input material: peripheral blood. For the CDR3, the DNA is TGTGCCAGCAGCTTTGAGACAGGGGCCAACACAGATACGCAGTATTTT. Its protein product is CASSFETGANTDTQYF.